These 3 T cell receptor beta chains share one sample of origin, sequenced in a study of molecular identifiers for immune sequencing clone quantification. TCRdb ran MiXCR on the PCR reads and lists one entry per CDR3 protein. The sample lists tens of thousands of distinct CDR3 sequences; roughly a fifth were seen once. What was sequenced was naive CD8+ T cells from blood, with Jurkat cell RNA spiked in. The subset is: FACS-sorted CD8+CD4-CCR7+CD45RA+ naive T cells. The source is a human donor in good health. Some libraries in this study had Jurkat cell RNA spiked in.

Notes on this clonotype: A single base separates this from a much larger clone, so it may be a read error. The J gene is TRBJ2-5, the V gene TRBV30; TRBD2 might be the D (5 bases). The CDR3 has 11 residues. CDR1 is GTSNPN and CDR2 is SVGIG in the germline V gene (reference sequence). Trimming shortened V by 2 bases and J by 6 bases, and 7 bases separated the two germline ends. CDR3 protein: CAWSRGQTQYF. The CDR3 DNA reads TGTGCCTGGAGTCGAGGGCAGACCCAGTACTTC.

About this clonotype itself: With a much larger clone just one base away, this may be a read error. This chain uses TRBV2 with TRBJ1-1; D ambiguous. Trimming took off 4 bases at V and 4 bases at J, with 10 bases between the two ends. The CDR3 is 13 amino acids. Germline V gene sequence: CDR1 SNHLY, CDR2 FYNNEI. This CDR3 is CASSVPKVTEAFF. The DNA of the CDR3 is TGTGCCAGCAGTGTTCCGAAGGTCACTGAAGCTTTCTTT.

This clonotype showed up many times. The chain carries TRBV6-5 and TRBJ1-2; D gene unclear. V shed 2 bases and J shed 4 bases, with 8 bases lying between them. CDR3 length: 13 residues. Germline lookup yields CDR1 MNHEY and CDR2 SVGAGI. The CDR3 sequence: CASSYEQTYGYTF. DNA of the CDR3: TGTGCCAGCAGTTACGAACAGACCTATGGCTACACCTTC.